This entry concerns a single T cell receptor (beta chain). What it recognizes is unknown. The CDR3 has 14 residues. Germline V lookup: CDR1 KGHSH, CDR2 LQKENI. The germline V and J ends were trimmed by 2 bases and 2 bases, with 10 bases remaining between them. These data originate in a study of T cell responses to AZD1222 COVID-19 vaccine. The study's findings and limits: Of spike-specific TCRs, nearly half reportedly target regions left unmutated in variants. With two AZD1222 doses given, Spike-specific TCR breadth and depth both rose. Regions 160-218 and 743-854 held dominance among vaccine-associated CD4 TCRs, which spanned spike. Of the AZD1222 recipients, only five or six were seropositive at baseline.

The repertoire was sequenced with immunoSEQ multiplex PCR; TCRdb's copy has only in-frame clones and lacks some. The table lists approximately 120,000 clones, more than 80% of them singletons. The chain uses TRBV18 and TRBJ2-7; perhaps TRBD1 as D (5 bases). The receptor was derived from an adult who received the AZD1222 COVID-19 vaccine. Sequenced material: peripheral blood, taken 28 days after the second AZD1222 dose. The CDR3 DNA is TGTGCCAGCTCACCAGGTCAGGGTCCCTACGAGCAGTACTTC. Translating gives CASSPGQGPYEQYF.